What follows are 29 T cell receptor beta chains derived from one specimen sequenced in a study of early stage breast cancer tumors. The table came from immunoSEQ multiplex PCR; TCRdb's copy has only in-frame clones and leaves some out. This table holds more than 60,000 clones, 65% to 80% found once. Material: blood. These receptors all come from a person aged 55 to 75 with breast cancer.

The chain combines TRBV6-5 with TRBJ1-5; D not certain. V was cut by 9 bases and J by 4 bases, with 16 bases left in between. The CDR3 sequence is 14 residues long. The germline CDR1 and CDR2 sequences are MNHEY and SVGAGI. This CDR3 reads CASSLPGRNQPQHF. The CDR3 nucleotides are TGTGCCAGTTCCCTCCCCGGAAGAAATCAGCCCCAGCATTTT.

This clone was found a few times. The chain has TRBV13 and TRBJ1-6; 9 positions match TRBD1. Trimming cost V 6 bases and J 11 bases; bases outside gene matches: 5. This CDR3 comprises 13 residues. The germline CDR1 and CDR2 sequences are PRHDT and FYEKMQ (reference sequence). CDR3 residues: CASSWDRETPLHF. The CDR3 DNA follows: TGTGCCAGCAGTTGGGACAGGGAGACACCCCTCCACTTT.

The chain recombines TRBV5-4 with TRBJ1-1; TRBD1 is a possible D gene (6 bases). This CDR3 contains 13 residues. V lost 0 bases, J lost 8 bases, and 11 bases lay in between. Germline CDR1 reads SGHNT; CDR2 reads YYREEE (reference sequence). For the CDR3, the DNA is TGTGCCAGCAGCTTGGCGCAGGGGCTAGAAGCTTTCTTT. Its protein is CASSLAQGLEAFF. Complete variable domain (other parts from reference TRBV5-4 and TRBJ1-1): ETGVTQSPTHLIKTRGQQVTLRCSSQSGHNTVSWYQQALGQGPQFIFQYYREEENGRGNFPPRFSGLQFPNYSSELNVNALELDDSALYLCASSLAQGLEAFFGQGTRLTVV.

The chain couples TRBV28 to TRBJ1-1, with D hard to call. CDR1 and CDR2 from the germline V gene are MDHEN and SYDVKM. V was shortened by 8 bases and J by 4 bases, with 8 bases between the two germline ends. CDR3 length equals 11 residues. CDR3 nucleotide sequence: TGTGCCAGCGGGATTGGCACTGAAGCTTTCTTT. It yields the protein CASGIGTEAFF.

The chain employs TRBV18 and TRBJ2-3, with 7 bases that match TRBD2. This CDR3 is built from 17 residues. Trimming took 3 bases from V and 0 from J; bases not matched to a gene: 9. Germline lookup yields CDR1 KGHSH and CDR2 LQKENI. The CDR3 loop is CASSPKTGTTSTDTQYF. The CDR3 region has the DNA TGTGCCAGCTCACCGAAGACCGGGACTACCAGCACAGATACGCAGTATTTT.

The gene calls are TRBV7-8 and TRBJ2-2; D may be TRBD1 or TRBD2 (5 bases each). CDR3 length: 14 amino acids. V lost 3 bases to trimming and J lost 7 bases, with 12 bases between them. Germline loops: CDR1 SGHVS, CDR2 FQNEAQ. DNA for the CDR3: TGTGCCAGCAGCTTTCTCTGGGGGATCGGGGAGCTGTTTTTT. Amino acid sequence: CASSFLWGIGELFF.

The chain carries TRBV2 and TRBJ2-1, with D hard to call. The CDR3 is 12 amino acids. Germline V gives CDR1 SNHLY, CDR2 FYNNEI. Deletions cut 2 bases from V and 10 bases from J, with 9 bases between. The CDR3 reads CASSELSTEQFF. Written as DNA, the CDR3 is TGTGCCAGCAGTGAATTATCGACGGAGCAGTTCTTC.

The rearrangement uses TRBV20-1 and TRBJ1-1; no firm D call. Germline CDR1 and CDR2: DFQATT and SNEGSKA (reference sequence). The CDR3 has 11 residues. V was shortened by 0 bases and J by 6 bases, with 5 bases between the two germline ends. This CDR3 reads CSAREGSEAFF. CDR3 sequence (DNA): TGCAGTGCTAGAGAGGGATCTGAAGCTTTCTTT.

The V gene is TRBV9, the J gene TRBJ2-5, with 8 bases lining up with TRBD1. CDR3 length: 15 residues. Germline V gives CDR1 SGDLS, CDR2 YYNGEE. Trimming at V came to 4 bases and at J to 5 bases, leaving 10 bases not matched to a gene. The CDR3 DNA sequence: TGTGCCAGCAGCCCCTGGACAGGGAATACGGAGACCCAGTACTTC. Translation: CASSPWTGNTETQYF.

This clone was detected only a few times. The rearrangement joins TRBV19 to TRBJ1-1, with TRBD1 matching over 9 bases. V was clipped by 5 bases and J by 11 bases; unmatched bases: 9. The CDR3 length is 13 residues. CDR1 LNHDA and CDR2 SQIVND come from the germline V gene (reference sequence). The CDR3 DNA reads TGTGCCAGTAGTCCCTCGACAGGGGGTTCGGCTTTCTTT. Amino acids: CASSPSTGGSAFF.

The V and J genes are TRBV10-3 and TRBJ1-2; D may be TRBD1 (5 bases). This CDR3 is 14 amino acids long. Between the trimmed V and J ends, which lost 8 bases and 0 bases, there was a span of 13 bases. Germline CDR1 reads ENHRY; CDR2 reads SYGVKD. CDR3 in amino acids: CAIRQGDTNYGYTF. As DNA, the CDR3 is TGTGCCATCCGTCAGGGAGATACTAACTATGGCTACACCTTC.

The chain uses TRBV28 and TRBJ1-2, with TRBD1 as a possible D gene (5 bases). CDR3 length: 14 amino acids. CDR1 and CDR2 from the germline V gene are MDHEN and SYDVKM. V was clipped by 7 bases and J by 5 bases, with 17 bases between them. CDR3 in amino acids: CASKRSGEGYGYTF. The CDR3 bases are TGTGCCAGCAAGCGCTCCGGGGAGGGGTATGGCTACACCTTC.

The chain is built from TRBV7-8 and TRBJ2-1; D remains ambiguous. Germline loops: CDR1 SGHVS, CDR2 FQNEAQ. The CDR3 spans 13 residues. With 3 bases removed from V and 3 bases from J, the gap between germline ends came to 6 bases. The CDR3 region has the DNA TGTGCCAGCAGCTTCGCTAGCTACAATGAGCAGTTCTTC. Translated, it gives CASSFASYNEQFF.

The chain combines TRBV18 with TRBJ1-3; D possibly corresponds to TRBD1 (5 bases). CDR1 KGHSH and CDR2 LQKENI come from the germline V gene. The CDR3 spans 17 residues. V lost 2 bases and J lost 4, with 18 bases in between. The CDR3 reads CASSPELGDSWGNTIYF. In DNA, the CDR3 is TGTGCCAGCTCACCAGAGCTGGGGGACTCGTGGGGAAACACCATATATTTT. Variable domain in full (rest from reference TRBV18 and TRBJ1-3): NAGVMQNPRHLVRRRGQEARLRCSPMKGHSHVYWYRQLPEEGLKFMVYLQKENIIDESGMPKERFSAEFPKEGPSILRIQQVVRGDSAAYFCASSPELGDSWGNTIYFGEGSWLTVV.

This clone was seen a handful of times. The rearrangement joins TRBV9 to TRBJ1-1; tentative D call: TRBD1 (6 bases). This CDR3 is built from 14 residues. The ends were cut back, 2 bases at V and 2 bases at J, with 10 bases in the middle. Germline V lookup: CDR1 SGDLS, CDR2 YYNGEE. CDR3 sequence: CASSVRQANTEAFF. The DNA of the CDR3 is TGTGCCAGCAGCGTGAGACAGGCTAACACTGAAGCTTTCTTT. Combining the CDR3 with reference TRBV9 and TRBJ1-1 gives the whole variable domain DSGVTQTPKHLITATGQRVTLRCSPRSGDLSVYWYQQSLDQGLQFLIQYYNGEERAKGNILERFSAQQFPDLHSELNLSSLELGDSALYFCASSVRQANTEAFFGQGTRLTVV.

J is TRBJ1-5 and V is TRBV2; D unresolved. Looked up from germline, CDR1 is SNHLY and CDR2 is FYNNEI. The CDR3 contains 15 residues. Trimming pared 3 bases from V and 0 bases from J, leaving 9 bases between. For the CDR3, the DNA is TGTGCCAGCAGTGATTCCGGGAATAGCAATCAGCCCCAGCATTTT. Protein: CASSDSGNSNQPQHF.

This clone was seen a few times. The chain uses TRBV28 and TRBJ1-5, with 10 positions matching TRBD1. CDR1 is MDHEN, CDR2 SYDVKM, per germline. Germline trimming cut 6 bases from V and 7 bases from J; bases unmatched to any gene: 9. This CDR3 has 15 amino acids. DNA for the CDR3: TGTGCCAGCAGGACAGGGGGCGATCCCCGACAGCCCCAGCATTTT. Residues: CASRTGGDPRQPQHF.

The rearrangement uses TRBV27 and TRBJ2-6; the D gene could be TRBD1 or TRBD2 (5 bases each). The V end lost 3 bases, the J end lost 0 bases, and 6 bases lay between the germline ends. This CDR3 has 15 residues. Germline-derived CDR1 and CDR2 are MNHEY and SMNVEV (reference sequence). As DNA, the CDR3 is TGTGCCAGCAGTTTTGGGGGCTCTGGGGCCAACGTCCTGACTTTC. As protein: CASSFGGSGANVLTF.

The CDR3 coding sequence is TGTGCCAGCAGCTTAGGGGGGGTCAGGAAAGATGAGCAGTTCTTC. This gives the protein CASSLGGVRKDEQFF. This sequence joins TRBV7-3 and TRBJ2-1, with 7 nucleotides matching TRBD2. The CDR3 is 15 amino acids. Germline lookup yields CDR1 SGHTA and CDR2 FQGTGA. With V trimmed by 2 bases and J by 8 bases, 9 bases remained unmatched.

The J gene is TRBJ2-1, the V gene TRBV7-9, with TRBD2 as a possible D gene (5 bases). Germline loops: CDR1 SEHNR, CDR2 FQNEAQ (reference sequence). The CDR3 spans 14 residues. The V end lost 2 bases, the J end lost 1 base, and 6 bases lay between the germline ends. CDR3 in DNA: TGTGCCAGCAGCTTAACGGGGTCCTACAATGAGCAGTTCTTC. Translated, it gives CASSLTGSYNEQFF.

This chain uses TRBV5-1 with TRBJ1-5, with 8 positions matching TRBD1. Germline loops: CDR1 SGHRS, CDR2 YFSETQ. The CDR3 sequence is 14 residues long. After removal of 4 bases from V and 6 bases from J, the junction contained 6 bases not matched to a gene. The chain's CDR3 is CASSAGQGGQPQHF. The CDR3 region has the DNA TGCGCCAGCAGCGCAGGACAGGGAGGTCAGCCCCAGCATTTT. Full variable domain (rest looked up from reference TRBV5-1 and TRBJ1-5): KAGVTQTPRYLIKTRGQQVTLSCSPISGHRSVSWYQQTPGQGLQFLFEYFSETQRNKGNFPGRFSGRQFSNSRSEMNVSTLELGDSALYLCASSAGQGGQPQHFGDGTRLSIL.

About this clone: The junction shows a germline mismatch at one end, possibly a read error. This CDR3 is CASSRGLAGDSHF. CDR3 DNA sequence: TGTGCCAGTAGTCGGGGACTAGCGGGAGACTCACATTTT. J is TRBJ2-3 and V is TRBV19; the match to TRBD2 covers 14 bases. The CDR3 is 13 residues long. CDR1 LNHDA and CDR2 SQIVND come from the germline V gene (reference sequence).

The genes are TRBV28 and TRBJ1-5; D may be TRBD1 (6 bases). In germline, CDR1 is MDHEN, CDR2 SYDVKM. Trimming took off 4 bases at V and 7 bases at J, with 8 bases between the two ends. This CDR3 contains 12 residues. Here the CDR3 reads CASSWGQQPQHF. DNA of the CDR3: TGTGCCAGCAGTTGGGGGCAGCAGCCCCAGCATTTT. Drawing the rest from reference TRBV28 and TRBJ1-5, the complete variable domain is DVKVTQSSRYLVKRTGEKVFLECVQDMDHENMFWYRQDPGLGLRLIYFSYDVKMKEKGDIPEGYSVSREKKERFSLILESASTNQTSMYLCASSWGQQPQHFGDGTRLSIL.

The chain joins TRBV5-4 to TRBJ2-1, with 7 bases matching TRBD2. The CDR3 has 17 residues. The germline V gene has CDR1 SGHNT and CDR2 YYREEE (reference sequence). V dropped 0 bases and J dropped 0; count of bases not matched to a gene: 6. The CDR3 sequence: CASSLAGGSSSYNEQFF. DNA for the CDR3: TGTGCCAGCAGCTTGGCGGGAGGATCAAGCTCCTACAATGAGCAGTTCTTC.

The V and J genes are TRBV2 and TRBJ2-2, with D unresolved. Germline V gives CDR1 SNHLY, CDR2 FYNNEI. Trimming took 4 bases from V and 3 from J, leaving 3 bases between them. The CDR3 is made up of 12 amino acids. The CDR3 nucleotides read TGTGCCAGCAGTGTAGACACCGGGGAGCTGTTTTTT. It specifies CASSVDTGELFF.

V and J are TRBV7-9 and TRBJ2-5; D unresolved. Looked up from germline, CDR1 is SEHNR and CDR2 is FQNEAQ (reference sequence). V gave up 0 bases and J gave up 7 bases, with 15 bases separating them. This CDR3 contains 15 residues. CDR3 residues: CASSLAWTALSTQYF. The CDR3 DNA reads as TGTGCCAGCAGCTTAGCTTGGACGGCGCTATCGACCCAGTACTTC.

The V call is TRBV28, the J call TRBJ1-1; D gene unclear. The CDR3 consists of 14 residues. Looked up from germline, CDR1 is MDHEN and CDR2 is SYDVKM. V was cut by 5 bases and J by 1 base, with 11 bases left in between. This chain's CDR3 is CASSVITSNTEAFF. In DNA form, the CDR3 reads TGTGCCAGCAGTGTAATAACATCGAACACTGAAGCTTTCTTT.

This chain joins TRBV27 and TRBJ2-6, with D perhaps TRBD1 or TRBD2 (6 bases each). Trimming pared 3 bases from V and 0 bases from J, leaving 15 bases between. Germline values: CDR1 MNHEY, CDR2 SMNVEV (reference sequence). The CDR3 is 18 residues long. The chain's CDR3 is CASSFMGGQLSGANVLTF. The CDR3 bases are TGTGCCAGCAGTTTTATGGGGGGCCAGCTCTCTGGGGCCAACGTCCTGACTTTC.

This clone appeared a single time. The V call is TRBV5-5, the J call TRBJ2-7, with TRBD1 matching over 7 bases. V lost 3 bases, J lost 4 bases, and 4 bases stayed unmatched. The CDR3 has 13 amino acids. Germline lookup yields CDR1 SGHKS and CDR2 YYEKEE (reference sequence). In DNA form, the CDR3 reads TGTGCCAGCAGCTGGGGACAGCTATACGAGCAGTACTTC. Protein product: CASSWGQLYEQYF.